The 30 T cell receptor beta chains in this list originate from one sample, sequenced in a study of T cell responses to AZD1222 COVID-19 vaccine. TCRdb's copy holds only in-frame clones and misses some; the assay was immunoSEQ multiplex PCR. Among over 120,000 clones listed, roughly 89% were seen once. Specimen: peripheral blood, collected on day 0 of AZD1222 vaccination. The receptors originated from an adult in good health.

CDR3 sequence: CSVERGETQYF. Here the CDR3 DNA reads TGCAGCGTTGAAAGGGGGGAGACCCAGTACTTC. V gene TRBV29-1 combines with J gene TRBJ2-5; tentatively, D is TRBD1 (6 bases). Germline V gene lookup returns CDR1 SQVTM and CDR2 ANQGSEA. The CDR3 extends over 11 amino acids. The V end was cut by 2 bases, the J end by 5 bases, with 6 bases between.

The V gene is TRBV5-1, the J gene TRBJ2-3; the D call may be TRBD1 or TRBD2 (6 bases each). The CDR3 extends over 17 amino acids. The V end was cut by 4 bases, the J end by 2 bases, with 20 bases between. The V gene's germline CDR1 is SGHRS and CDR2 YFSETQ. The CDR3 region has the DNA TGCGCCAGCAGCCCGAGGGGGGCAGGGTACTTCACAGATACGCAGTATTTT. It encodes CASSPRGAGYFTDTQYF. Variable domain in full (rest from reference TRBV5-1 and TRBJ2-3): KAGVTQTPRYLIKTRGQQVTLSCSPISGHRSVSWYQQTPGQGLQFLFEYFSETQRNKGNFPGRFSGRQFSNSRSEMNVSTLELGDSALYLCASSPRGAGYFTDTQYFGPGTRLTVL.

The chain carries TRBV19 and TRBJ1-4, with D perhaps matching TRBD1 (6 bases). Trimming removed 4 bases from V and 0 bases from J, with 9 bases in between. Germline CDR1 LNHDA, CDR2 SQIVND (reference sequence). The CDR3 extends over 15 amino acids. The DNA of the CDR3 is TGTGCCAGTAGTACTACAGGGCCAACTAATGAAAAACTGTTTTTT. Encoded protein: CASSTTGPTNEKLFF.

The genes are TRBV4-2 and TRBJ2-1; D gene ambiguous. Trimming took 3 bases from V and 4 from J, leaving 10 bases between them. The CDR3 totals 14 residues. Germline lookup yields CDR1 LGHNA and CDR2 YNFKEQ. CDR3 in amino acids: CASSQGGRYNEQFF. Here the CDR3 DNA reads TGTGCCAGCAGCCAGGGCGGTCGGTACAATGAGCAGTTCTTC.

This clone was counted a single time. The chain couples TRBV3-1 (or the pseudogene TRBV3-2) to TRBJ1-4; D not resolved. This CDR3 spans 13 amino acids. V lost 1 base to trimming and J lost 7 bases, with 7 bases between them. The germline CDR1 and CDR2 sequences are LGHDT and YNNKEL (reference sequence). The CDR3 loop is CASSQVFPEKLFF. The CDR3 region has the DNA TGTGCCAGCAGCCAAGTTTTTCCTGAAAAACTGTTTTTT.

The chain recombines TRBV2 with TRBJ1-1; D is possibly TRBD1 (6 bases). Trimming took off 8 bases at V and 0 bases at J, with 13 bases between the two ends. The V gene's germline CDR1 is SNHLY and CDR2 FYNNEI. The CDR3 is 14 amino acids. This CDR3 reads CASQKDSMNTEAFF. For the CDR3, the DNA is TGTGCCAGCCAAAAGGACAGCATGAACACTGAAGCTTTCTTT.

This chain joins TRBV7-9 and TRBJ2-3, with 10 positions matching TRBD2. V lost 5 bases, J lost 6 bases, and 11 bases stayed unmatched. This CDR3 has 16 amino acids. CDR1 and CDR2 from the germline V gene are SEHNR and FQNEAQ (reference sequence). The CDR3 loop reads CASSPPGLANRDTQYF. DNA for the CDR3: TGTGCCAGCAGCCCCCCGGGACTAGCGAACCGTGATACGCAGTATTTT.

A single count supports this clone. The CDR3 DNA reads as TGTGCCAGCTCACCACGAAGTAGCGGGAGAAGGAACGAGCAGTACTTC. Residues: CASSPRSSGRRNEQYF. The gene calls are TRBV18 and TRBJ2-7; TRBD2 matches at 9 bases. The length of the CDR3 is 16 residues. The junction had 9 bases not matched to a gene; V was cut back by 1 base and J by 5 bases. Germline V gene data show CDR1 as KGHSH and CDR2 as LQKENI.

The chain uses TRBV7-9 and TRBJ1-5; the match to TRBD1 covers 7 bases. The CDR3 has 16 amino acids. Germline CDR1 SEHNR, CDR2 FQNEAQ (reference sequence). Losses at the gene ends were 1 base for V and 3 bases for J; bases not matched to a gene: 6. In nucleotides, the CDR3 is TGTGCCAGCAGCTTAGTACAGGGGTTGTCCAATCAGCCCCAGCATTTT. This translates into CASSLVQGLSNQPQHF.

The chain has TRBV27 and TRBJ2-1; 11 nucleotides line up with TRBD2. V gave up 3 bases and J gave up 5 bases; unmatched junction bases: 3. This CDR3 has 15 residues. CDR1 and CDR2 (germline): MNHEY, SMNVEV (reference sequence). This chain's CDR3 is CASSLTSGDHNEQFF. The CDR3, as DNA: TGTGCCAGCAGTTTGACTAGCGGGGACCACAATGAGCAGTTCTTC.

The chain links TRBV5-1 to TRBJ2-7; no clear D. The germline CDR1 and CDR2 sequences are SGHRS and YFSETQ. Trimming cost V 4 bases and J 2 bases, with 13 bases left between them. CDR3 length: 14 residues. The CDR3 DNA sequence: TGCGCCAGCAGCCACCCTGGAACTACCTACGAGCAGTACTTC. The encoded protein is CASSHPGTTYEQYF.

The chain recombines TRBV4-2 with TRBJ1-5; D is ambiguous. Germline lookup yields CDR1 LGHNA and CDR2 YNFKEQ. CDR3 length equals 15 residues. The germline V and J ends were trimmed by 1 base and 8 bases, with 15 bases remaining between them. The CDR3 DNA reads TGTGCCAGCAGCCAAGCCCCCGACCGTTTTGAGCCCCAGCATTTT. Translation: CASSQAPDRFEPQHF.

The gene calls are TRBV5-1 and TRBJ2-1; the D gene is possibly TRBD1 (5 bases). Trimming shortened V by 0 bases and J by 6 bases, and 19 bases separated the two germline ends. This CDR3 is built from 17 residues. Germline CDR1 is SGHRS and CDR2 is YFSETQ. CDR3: CASSLDASAGIVNEQFF. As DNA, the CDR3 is TGCGCCAGCAGCTTGGATGCGTCGGCAGGGATCGTCAATGAGCAGTTCTTC.

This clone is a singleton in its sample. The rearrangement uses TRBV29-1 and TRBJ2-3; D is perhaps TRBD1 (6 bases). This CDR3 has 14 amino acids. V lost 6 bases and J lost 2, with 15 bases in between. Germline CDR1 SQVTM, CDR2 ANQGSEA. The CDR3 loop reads CSVRPRGSTDTQYF. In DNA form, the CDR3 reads TGCAGCGTCCGCCCCAGGGGATCCACAGATACGCAGTATTTT.

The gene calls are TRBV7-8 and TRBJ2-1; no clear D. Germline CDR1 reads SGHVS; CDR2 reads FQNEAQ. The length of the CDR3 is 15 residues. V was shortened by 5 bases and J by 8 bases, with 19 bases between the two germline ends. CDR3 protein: CASSRSRLVKDEQFF. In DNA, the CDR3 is TGTGCCAGCAGCCGATCGCGACTCGTTAAGGATGAGCAGTTCTTC.

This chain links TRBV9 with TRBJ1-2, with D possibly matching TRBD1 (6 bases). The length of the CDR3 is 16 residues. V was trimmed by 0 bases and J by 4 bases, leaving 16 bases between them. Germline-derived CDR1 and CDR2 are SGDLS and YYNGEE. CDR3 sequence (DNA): TGTGCCAGCAGCGTAGCTGTGGGGGCGCGGAGCTATGGCTACACCTTC. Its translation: CASSVAVGARSYGYTF. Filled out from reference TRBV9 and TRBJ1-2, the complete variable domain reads DSGVTQTPKHLITATGQRVTLRCSPRSGDLSVYWYQQSLDQGLQFLIQYYNGEERAKGNILERFSAQQFPDLHSELNLSSLELGDSALYFCASSVAVGARSYGYTFGSGTRLTVV.

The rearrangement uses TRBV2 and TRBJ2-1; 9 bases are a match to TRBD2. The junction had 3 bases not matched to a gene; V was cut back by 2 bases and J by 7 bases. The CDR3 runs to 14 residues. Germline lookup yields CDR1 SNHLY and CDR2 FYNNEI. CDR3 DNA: TGTGCCAGCAGTGAAATCACTAGCGGGAATGAGCAGTTCTTC. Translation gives CASSEITSGNEQFF.

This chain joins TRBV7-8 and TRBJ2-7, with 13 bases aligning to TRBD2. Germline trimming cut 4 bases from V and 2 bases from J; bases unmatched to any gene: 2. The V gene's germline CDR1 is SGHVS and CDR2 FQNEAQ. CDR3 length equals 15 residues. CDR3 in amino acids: CASSSTSGRPYEQYF. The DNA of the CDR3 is TGTGCCAGCAGCTCGACTAGCGGGAGGCCCTACGAGCAGTACTTC.

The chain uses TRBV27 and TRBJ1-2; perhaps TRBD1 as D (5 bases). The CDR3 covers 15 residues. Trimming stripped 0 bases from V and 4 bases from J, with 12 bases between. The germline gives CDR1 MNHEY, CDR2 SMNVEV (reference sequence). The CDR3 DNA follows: TGTGCCAGCAGTTTATCGATCGGGGCAGGCTATGGCTACACCTTC. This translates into CASSLSIGAGYGYTF.

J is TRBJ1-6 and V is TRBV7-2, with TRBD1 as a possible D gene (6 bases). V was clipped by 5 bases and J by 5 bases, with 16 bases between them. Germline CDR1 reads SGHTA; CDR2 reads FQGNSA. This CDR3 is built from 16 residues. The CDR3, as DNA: TGTGCCAGCAGCCCTTGGGACAACTACGATAATTCACCCCTCCACTTT. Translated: CASSPWDNYDNSPLHF.

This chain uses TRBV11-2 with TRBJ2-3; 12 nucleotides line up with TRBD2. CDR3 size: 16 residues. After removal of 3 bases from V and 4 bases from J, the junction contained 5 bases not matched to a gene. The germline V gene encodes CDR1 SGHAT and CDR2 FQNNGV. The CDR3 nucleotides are TGTGCCAGCAGCTTTAATCTAGCGGGAGGGGCAGATACGCAGTATTTT. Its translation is CASSFNLAGGADTQYF.

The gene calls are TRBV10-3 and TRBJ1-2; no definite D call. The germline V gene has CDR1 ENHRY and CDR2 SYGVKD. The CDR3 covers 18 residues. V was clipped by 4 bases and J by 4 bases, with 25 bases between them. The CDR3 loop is CAISGRTKGVAPFYGYTF. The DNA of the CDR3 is TGTGCCATCAGTGGGCGCACCAAGGGTGTAGCCCCCTTCTATGGCTACACCTTC.

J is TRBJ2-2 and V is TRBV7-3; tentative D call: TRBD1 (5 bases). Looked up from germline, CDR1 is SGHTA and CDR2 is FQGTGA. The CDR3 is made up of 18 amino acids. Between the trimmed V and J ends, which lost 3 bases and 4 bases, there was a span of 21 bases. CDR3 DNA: TGTGCCAGCAGCTTCCTCCGTAGGGGCGGAGTACTCACCGGGGAGCTGTTTTTT. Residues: CASSFLRRGGVLTGELFF.

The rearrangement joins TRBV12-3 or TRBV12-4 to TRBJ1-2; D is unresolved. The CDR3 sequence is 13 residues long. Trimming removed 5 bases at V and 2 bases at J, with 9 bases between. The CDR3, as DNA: TGTGCCAGCAGTCCCTCGGGGAACTATGGCTACACCTTC. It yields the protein CASSPSGNYGYTF.

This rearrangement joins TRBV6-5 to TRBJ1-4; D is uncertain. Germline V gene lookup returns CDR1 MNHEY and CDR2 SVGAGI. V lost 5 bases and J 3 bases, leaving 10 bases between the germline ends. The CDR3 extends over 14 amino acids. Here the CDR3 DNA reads TGTGCCAGCAGTCGGGTTGGGGCTAATGAAAAACTGTTTTTT. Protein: CASSRVGANEKLFF.

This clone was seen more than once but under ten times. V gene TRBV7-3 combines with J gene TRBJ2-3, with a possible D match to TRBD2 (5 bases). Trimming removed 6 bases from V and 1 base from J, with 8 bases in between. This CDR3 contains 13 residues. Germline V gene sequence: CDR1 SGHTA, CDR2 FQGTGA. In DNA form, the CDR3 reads TGTGCCAGCAGAGCGGACGGCACAGATACGCAGTATTTT. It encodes CASRADGTDTQYF.

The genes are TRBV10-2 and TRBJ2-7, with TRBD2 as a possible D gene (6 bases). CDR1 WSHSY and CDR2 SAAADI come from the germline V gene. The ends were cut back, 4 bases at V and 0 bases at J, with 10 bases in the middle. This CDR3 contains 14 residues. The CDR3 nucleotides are TGCGCCAGCAGTGTGCCCGGGAGCTCCTACGAGCAGTACTTC. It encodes CASSVPGSSYEQYF.

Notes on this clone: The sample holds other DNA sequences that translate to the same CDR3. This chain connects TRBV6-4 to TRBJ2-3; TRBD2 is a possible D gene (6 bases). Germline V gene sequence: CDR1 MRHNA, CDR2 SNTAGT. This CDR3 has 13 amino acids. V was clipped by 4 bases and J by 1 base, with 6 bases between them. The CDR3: CASSASGTDTQYF. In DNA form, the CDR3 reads TGTGCCAGCAGTGCTAGCGGCACAGATACGCAGTATTTT.

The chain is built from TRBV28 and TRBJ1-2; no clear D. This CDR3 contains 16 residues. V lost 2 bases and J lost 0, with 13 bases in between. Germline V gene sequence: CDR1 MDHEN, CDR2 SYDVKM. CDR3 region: CASSLPRVLANYGYTF. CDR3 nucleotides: TGTGCCAGCAGTTTACCCCGGGTCCTAGCTAACTATGGCTACACCTTC.

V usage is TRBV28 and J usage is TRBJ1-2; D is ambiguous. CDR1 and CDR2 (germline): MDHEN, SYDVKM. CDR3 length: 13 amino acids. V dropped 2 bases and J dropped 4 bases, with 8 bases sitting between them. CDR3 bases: TGTGCCAGCAGTTTACTCACCCTCTATGGCTACACCTTC. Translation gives CASSLLTLYGYTF.